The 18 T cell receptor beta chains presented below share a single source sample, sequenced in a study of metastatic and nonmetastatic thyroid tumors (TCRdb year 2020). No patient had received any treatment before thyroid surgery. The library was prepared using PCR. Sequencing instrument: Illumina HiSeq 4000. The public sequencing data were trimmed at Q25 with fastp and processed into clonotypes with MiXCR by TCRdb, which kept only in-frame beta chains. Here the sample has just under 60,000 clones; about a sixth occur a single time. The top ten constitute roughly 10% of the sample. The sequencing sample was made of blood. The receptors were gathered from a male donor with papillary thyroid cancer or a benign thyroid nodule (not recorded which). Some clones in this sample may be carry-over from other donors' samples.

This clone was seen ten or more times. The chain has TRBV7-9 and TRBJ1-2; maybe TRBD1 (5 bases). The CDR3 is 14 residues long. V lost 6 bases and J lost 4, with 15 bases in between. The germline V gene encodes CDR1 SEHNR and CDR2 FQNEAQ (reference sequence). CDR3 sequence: CASSATAEGYGYTF. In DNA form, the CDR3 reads TGTGCCAGCAGTGCGACAGCCGAGGGCTATGGCTACACCTTC.

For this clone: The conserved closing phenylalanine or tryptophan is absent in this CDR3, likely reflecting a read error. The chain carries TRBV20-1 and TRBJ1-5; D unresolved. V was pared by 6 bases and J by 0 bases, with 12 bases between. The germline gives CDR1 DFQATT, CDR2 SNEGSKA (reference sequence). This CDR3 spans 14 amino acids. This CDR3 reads CSASPGNSNQPQHS. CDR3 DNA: TGCAGTGCCAGTCCGGGGAATAGCAATCAGCCCCAGCATTCT.

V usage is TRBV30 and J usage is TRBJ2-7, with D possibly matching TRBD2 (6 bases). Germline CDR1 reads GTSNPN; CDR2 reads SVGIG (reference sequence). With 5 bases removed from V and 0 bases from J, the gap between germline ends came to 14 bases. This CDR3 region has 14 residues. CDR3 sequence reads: CAWARISGSYEQYV. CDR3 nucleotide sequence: TGTGCCTGGGCCCGTATTAGCGGCTCCTACGAGCAGTACGTC.

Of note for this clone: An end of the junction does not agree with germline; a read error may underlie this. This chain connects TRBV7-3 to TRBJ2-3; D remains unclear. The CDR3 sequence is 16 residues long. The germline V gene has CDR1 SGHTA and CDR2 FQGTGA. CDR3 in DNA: TGTGCCAGAAGCTTAAGAACTAATAGGGGCACAGATACGCAGTATTTT. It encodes CARSLRTNRGTDTQYF.

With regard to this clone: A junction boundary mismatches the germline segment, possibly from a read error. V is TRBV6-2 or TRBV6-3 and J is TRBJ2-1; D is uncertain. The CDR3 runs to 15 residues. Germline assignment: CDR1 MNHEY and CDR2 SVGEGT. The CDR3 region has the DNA TGTGCCAGCATTTACTTGGCCCTCACCTACAATTATCAGTTCTTC. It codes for CASIYLALTYNYQFF.

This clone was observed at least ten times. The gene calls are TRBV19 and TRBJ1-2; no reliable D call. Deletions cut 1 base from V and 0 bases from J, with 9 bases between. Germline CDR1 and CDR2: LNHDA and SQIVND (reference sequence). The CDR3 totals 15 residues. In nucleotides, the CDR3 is TGTGCCAGTAGTATAGGGGCAGGCCCTAACTATGGCTACACCTTC. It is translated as CASSIGAGPNYGYTF.

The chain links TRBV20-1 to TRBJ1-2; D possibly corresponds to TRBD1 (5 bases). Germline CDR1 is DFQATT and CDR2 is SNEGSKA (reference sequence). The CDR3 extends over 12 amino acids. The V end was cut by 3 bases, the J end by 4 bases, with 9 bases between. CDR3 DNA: TGCAGTGCTAGTACGGGGGTCTATGGCTACACCTTC. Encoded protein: CSASTGVYGYTF.

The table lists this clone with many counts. Here the CDR3 DNA reads TGTGCCAGCACTCGGACAGCAACTAATGAAAAACTGTTTTTT. Its protein is CASTRTATNEKLFF. The rearrangement joins TRBV6-1 to TRBJ1-4; D perhaps matches TRBD1 (6 bases). This CDR3 is 14 amino acids long. CDR1 MNHNS and CDR2 SASEGT come from the germline V gene. Between the trimmed V and J ends, which lost 7 bases and 0 bases, there was a span of 9 bases.

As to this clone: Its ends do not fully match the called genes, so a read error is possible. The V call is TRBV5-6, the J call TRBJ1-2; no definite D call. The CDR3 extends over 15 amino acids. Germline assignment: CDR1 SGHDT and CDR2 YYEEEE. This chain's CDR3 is CASSTPKEWPRGYTF. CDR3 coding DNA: TGCGCCAGCAGCACCCCAAAGGAGTGGCCAAGAGGCTACACCTTC.

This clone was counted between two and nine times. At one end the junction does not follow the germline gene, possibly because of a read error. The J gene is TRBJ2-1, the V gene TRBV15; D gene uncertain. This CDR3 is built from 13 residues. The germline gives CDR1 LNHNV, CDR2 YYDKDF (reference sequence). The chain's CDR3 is CSTSRKRTGAQFF. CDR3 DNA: TGTTCCACCAGCCGCAAAAGGACCGGCGCGCAGTTCTTC.

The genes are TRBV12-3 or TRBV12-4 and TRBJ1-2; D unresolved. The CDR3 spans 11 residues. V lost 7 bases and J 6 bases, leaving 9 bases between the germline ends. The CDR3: CASTRLDGYTF. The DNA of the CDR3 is TGTGCCAGCACCCGCTTGGATGGCTACACCTTC.

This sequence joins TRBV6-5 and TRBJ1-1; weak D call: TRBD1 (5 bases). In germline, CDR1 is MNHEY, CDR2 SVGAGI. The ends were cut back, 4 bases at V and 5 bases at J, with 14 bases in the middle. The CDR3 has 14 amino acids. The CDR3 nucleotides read TGTGCCAGCAGTTCCTCGGCGGGGGGGACTGAAGCTTTCTTT. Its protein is CASSSSAGGTEAFF.

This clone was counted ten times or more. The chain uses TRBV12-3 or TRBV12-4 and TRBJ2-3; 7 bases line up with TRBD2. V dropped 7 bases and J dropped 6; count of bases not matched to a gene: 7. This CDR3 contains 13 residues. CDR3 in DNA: TGTGCCAGCACCGAAGGGCGGGGGGATACGCAGTATTTT. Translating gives CASTEGRGDTQYF.

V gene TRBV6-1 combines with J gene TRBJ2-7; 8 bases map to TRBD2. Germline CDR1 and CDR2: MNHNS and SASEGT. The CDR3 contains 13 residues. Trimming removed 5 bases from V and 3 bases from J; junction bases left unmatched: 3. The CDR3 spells CASSPGLGYEQYF. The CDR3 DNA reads TGTGCCAGCAGTCCGGGACTAGGCTACGAGCAGTACTTC.

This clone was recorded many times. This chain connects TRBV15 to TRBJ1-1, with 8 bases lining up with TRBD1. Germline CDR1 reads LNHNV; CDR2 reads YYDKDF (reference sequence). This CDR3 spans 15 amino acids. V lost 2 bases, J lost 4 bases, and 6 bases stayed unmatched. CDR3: CATSRSRQGITEAFF. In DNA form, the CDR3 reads TGTGCCACCAGCAGATCCCGACAGGGGATCACTGAAGCTTTCTTT.

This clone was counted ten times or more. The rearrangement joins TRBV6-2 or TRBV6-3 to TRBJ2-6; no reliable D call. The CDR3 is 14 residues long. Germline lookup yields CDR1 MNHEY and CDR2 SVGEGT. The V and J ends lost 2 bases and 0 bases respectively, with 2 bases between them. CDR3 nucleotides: TGTGCCAGCAGTTACAACTCTGGGGCCAACGTCCTGACTTTC. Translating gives CASSYNSGANVLTF.

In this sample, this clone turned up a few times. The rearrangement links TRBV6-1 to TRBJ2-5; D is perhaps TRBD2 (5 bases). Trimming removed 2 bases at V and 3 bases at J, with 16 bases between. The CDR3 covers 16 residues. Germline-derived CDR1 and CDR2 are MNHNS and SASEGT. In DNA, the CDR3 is TGTGCCAGCAGTGAAATAGTCCGGGGTGGGGAAGAGACCCAGTACTTC. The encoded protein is CASSEIVRGGEETQYF.

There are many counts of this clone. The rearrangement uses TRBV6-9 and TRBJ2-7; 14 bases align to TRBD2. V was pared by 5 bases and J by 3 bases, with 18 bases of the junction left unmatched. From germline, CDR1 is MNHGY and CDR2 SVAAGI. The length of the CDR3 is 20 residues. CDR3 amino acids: CASSPNRSCPGTSGSYEQYV. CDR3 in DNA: TGTGCCAGCAGTCCGAACCGAAGTTGTCCCGGGACTAGCGGGAGCTACGAGCAGTACGTC.